The 3 T cell receptor beta chains below all came from one sample that was sequenced in a study of blood T cell repertoires in COVID-19. Using immunoSEQ multiplex PCR, the repertoire was profiled, and TCRdb retains in-frame clones only, with some absent. Of about 190,000 clones listed, 84% were seen once; the top ten hold about 3.2%. Sequencing used PBMCs or T cells enriched from blood (not recorded which). These receptors originate from a woman in her thirties who had been exposed to COVID-19.

The chain is built from TRBV6-5 and TRBJ1-1; 9 bases fit TRBD1. Germline CDR1 reads MNHEY; CDR2 reads SVGAGI. CDR3 length: 15 residues. After removal of 5 bases from V and 2 bases from J, the junction contained 6 bases not matched to a gene. This CDR3 is CASSRRTGANTEAFF. The CDR3 nucleotides read TGTGCCAGCAGTAGAAGGACAGGGGCCAACACTGAAGCTTTCTTT.

V and J are TRBV7-9 and TRBJ1-1; D is unresolved. This CDR3 comprises 12 residues. Germline CDR1 is SEHNR and CDR2 is FQNEAQ (reference sequence). V was pared by 2 bases and J by 6 bases, with 7 bases between. The CDR3 here is CASSLSSAEAFF. CDR3 in DNA: TGTGCCAGCAGCTTATCGTCTGCTGAAGCTTTCTTT.

The rearrangement joins TRBV9 to TRBJ1-2; the D is unclear. CDR1 is SGDLS and CDR2 is YYNGEE in the germline V gene. The CDR3 sequence is 13 residues long. V lost 4 bases to trimming and J lost 4 bases, with 11 bases between them. CDR3 nucleotides: TGTGCCAGCAGCACTACGACGGGCTATGGCTACACCTTC. Its protein is CASSTTTGYGYTF.